The 26 T cell receptor beta chains in this list originate from one sample, sequenced in a study of OX40 agonist ivuxolimab in advanced cancers. Clones were read by immunoSEQ multiplex PCR, and TCRdb kept only the in-frame ones, dropping some. This table holds around 60,000 clones, around 80% found once. The sample here was CD4+ or CD8+ T cells sorted from blood, taken in a trial of the OX40 agonist ivuxolimab. These receptors were taken from an adult with an advanced solid tumor such as melanoma, head and neck, liver or kidney cancer.

The chain links TRBV18 to TRBJ2-1; TRBD2 matches at 7 bases. Trimming at V came to 4 bases and at J to 6 bases, leaving 9 bases not matched to a gene. This CDR3 contains 15 residues. The germline CDR1 and CDR2 sequences are KGHSH and LQKENI. CDR3 amino acids: CASSRSGGRANEQFF. As DNA, the CDR3 is TGTGCCAGCTCACGCTCTGGAGGGAGGGCCAATGAGCAGTTCTTC.

Details on this clone: This same CDR3 is encoded by further DNA sequences in the sample. V usage is TRBV7-3 and J usage is TRBJ1-1; D not resolved. The germline V and J ends were trimmed by 0 bases and 1 base, with 6 bases remaining between them. The CDR3 runs 14 residues. Germline CDR1 and CDR2: SGHTA and FQGTGA. As DNA, the CDR3 is TGTGCCAGCAGCTTAACGGGTGGGAACACTGAAGCTTTCTTT. Protein product: CASSLTGGNTEAFF.

The J gene is TRBJ1-6, the V gene TRBV4-2; D remains ambiguous. Germline CDR1 is LGHNA and CDR2 is YNFKEQ. V was clipped by 4 bases and J by 7 bases, with 11 bases between them. The CDR3 has 14 residues. The CDR3 nucleotides are TGTGCCAGCAGCCGGGAGGCGGGGAATTCACCCCTCCACTTT. It specifies CASSREAGNSPLHF.

The rearrangement uses TRBV27 and TRBJ2-1; 12 nucleotides line up with TRBD2. The germline V gene has CDR1 MNHEY and CDR2 SMNVEV (reference sequence). V trimming: 8 bases; J trimming: 4 bases; junction bases outside the gene matches: 18. The CDR3 sequence is 19 residues long. The CDR3 spells CASFSQWTPSGRGYNEQFF. The DNA of the CDR3 is TGTGCCAGCTTCAGTCAGTGGACCCCTAGCGGGAGGGGGTACAATGAGCAGTTCTTC.

The chain uses TRBV4-1 and TRBJ1-4; TRBD1 aligns across 10 bases. The V gene's germline CDR1 is MGHRA and CDR2 YSYEKL. V shed 1 base and J 5 bases; nucleotides not matched to a gene: 4. The CDR3 is 16 amino acids. For the CDR3, the DNA is TGCGCCAGCAGCCAAGGCTGGGGACAGGGGAATGAAAAACTGTTTTTT. Translated: CASSQGWGQGNEKLFF.

This chain joins TRBV5-1 and TRBJ2-1; the D is unclear. The CDR3 has 15 amino acids. CDR1 and CDR2 (germline): SGHRS, YFSETQ. V lost 4 bases, J lost 3 bases, and 14 bases lay in between. The CDR3 here is CASSPMTVLYNEQFF. DNA for the CDR3: TGCGCCAGCAGCCCCATGACGGTTCTCTACAATGAGCAGTTCTTC.

J is TRBJ2-1 and V is TRBV5-6; 8 bases agree with TRBD1. CDR3 length: 16 amino acids. Trimming took 4 bases from V and 5 from J; bases not matched to a gene: 11. CDR1 and CDR2 (germline): SGHDT, YYEEEE. Written as DNA, the CDR3 is TGTGCCAGCAGCCTCACGGGCAGGGGGCGCAACAATGAGCAGTTCTTC. This sequence encodes CASSLTGRGRNNEQFF.

The chain uses TRBV6-6 and TRBJ1-4; D is unresolved. Germline CDR1 reads MNHNY; CDR2 reads SVGAGI (reference sequence). There are 15 residues in the CDR3. V was shortened by 5 bases and J by 7 bases, with 17 bases between the two germline ends. In DNA form, the CDR3 reads TGTGCCAGCAGTCTTTCGACGACGCTAGGTGAAAAACTGTTTTTT. Protein: CASSLSTTLGEKLFF.

The chain joins TRBV2 to TRBJ2-1; 8 nucleotides match TRBD1. Losses at the gene ends were 6 bases for V and 13 bases for J; bases not matched to a gene: 8. Germline CDR1 SNHLY, CDR2 FYNNEI. CDR3 length equals 12 residues. In nucleotides, the CDR3 is TGTGCCAGCAGACTGCCGGGACAGGTTCAGTTCTTC. As protein: CASRLPGQVQFF.

The J gene is TRBJ2-7, the V gene TRBV19; the D is unclear. Trimming left V 5 bases short and J 0 bases short, with 11 bases between. The CDR3 has 14 amino acids. Germline-derived CDR1 and CDR2 are LNHDA and SQIVND (reference sequence). CDR3 sequence reads: CASSLTESSYEQYF. The CDR3 DNA follows: TGTGCCAGTAGTTTAACAGAAAGCTCCTACGAGCAGTACTTC.

The chain combines TRBV5-1 with TRBJ2-7; D possibly corresponds to TRBD2 (5 bases). Germline CDR1 SGHRS, CDR2 YFSETQ. The CDR3 loop spans 12 amino acids. V was trimmed by 4 bases and J by 6 bases, leaving 11 bases between them. Here the CDR3 reads CASSVGRGEQYF. The CDR3 DNA is TGCGCCAGCAGCGTCGGCCGGGGCGAGCAGTACTTC.

Turning to this clone: Other DNA sequences of this sample code for an identical CDR3. The chain links TRBV18 to TRBJ2-7, with unresolved D. This CDR3 is 13 amino acids long. Trimming took off 3 bases at V and 4 bases at J, with 10 bases between the two ends. Germline V CDR1 and CDR2: KGHSH, LQKENI. The CDR3 region is CASSPGGSYEQYV. The CDR3 DNA reads TGTGCCAGCTCACCTGGTGGCAGTTACGAGCAGTACGTC.

This chain uses TRBV5-6 with TRBJ2-5; no firm D call. Deletions cut 3 bases from V and 0 bases from J, with 9 bases between. Germline loops: CDR1 SGHDT, CDR2 YYEEEE. This CDR3 comprises 14 residues. The CDR3 region has the DNA TGTGCCAGCAGCTCACTCAAGTACCAAGAGACCCAGTACTTC. It yields the protein CASSSLKYQETQYF.

The chain uses TRBV7-8 and TRBJ2-1; D is tentatively TRBD1 or TRBD2 (6 bases each). CDR1 is SGHVS, CDR2 FQNEAQ, per germline. Deletions cut 5 bases from V and 0 bases from J, with 20 bases between. The CDR3 is made up of 18 amino acids. The CDR3 DNA follows: TGTGCCAGCAGCCGAGGCGCGGTAGCGGACAGCTCCTACAATGAGCAGTTCTTC. Amino acids: CASSRGAVADSSYNEQFF.

This chain links TRBV7-3 with TRBJ1-2; D not certain. The CDR3 loop spans 10 amino acids. CDR1 SGHTA and CDR2 FQGTGA come from the germline V gene. With 4 bases removed from V and 4 bases from J, the gap between germline ends came to 1 base. CDR3 region: CASSSYGYTF. The CDR3 DNA reads as TGTGCCAGCAGCTCCTATGGCTACACCTTC.

This clone was recorded a few times. The genes are TRBV4-2 and TRBJ1-5; D may be TRBD1 (5 bases). Germline CDR1 is LGHNA and CDR2 is YNFKEQ. The CDR3 runs 18 residues. Between the trimmed V and J ends, which lost 0 bases and 0 bases, there was a span of 15 bases. The CDR3 is CASSQDEGQGYSNQPQHF. CDR3 nucleotides: TGTGCCAGCAGCCAAGATGAGGGGCAGGGCTATAGCAATCAGCCCCAGCATTTT.

The V gene is TRBV2, the J gene TRBJ2-7; 10 bases are shared with TRBD1. This CDR3 contains 14 residues. The germline V gene encodes CDR1 SNHLY and CDR2 FYNNEI. This CDR3 reads CTSSRGQGIYEQYV. CDR3 bases: TGTACCAGCAGCCGGGGACAGGGGATCTACGAGCAGTACGTC.

DNA for the CDR3: TGTGCCAGCAGCTTAGATGCTAGGTCCGCTGAAGCTTTCTTT. Its translation: CASSLDARSAEAFF. The gene calls are TRBV11-1 and TRBJ1-1; D gene unclear. The ends were cut back, 1 base at V and 6 bases at J, with 12 bases in the middle. This CDR3 has 14 amino acids. Per the germline V gene, CDR1 is SGHAT and CDR2 is FQDESV (reference sequence).

The gene calls are TRBV10-3 and TRBJ1-1; D is possibly TRBD1 (5 bases). Per the germline V gene, CDR1 is ENHRY and CDR2 is SYGVKD. The CDR3 extends over 14 amino acids. V was shortened by 1 base and J by 5 bases, with 11 bases between the two germline ends. CDR3 sequence reads: CAISEFRGGTEAFF. CDR3 DNA: TGTGCCATCAGTGAGTTTCGGGGGGGAACTGAAGCTTTCTTT.

The J gene is TRBJ2-2, the V gene TRBV7-9, with D tentatively TRBD1 (5 bases). The CDR3 totals 15 residues. The ends were cut back, 5 bases at V and 6 bases at J, with 16 bases in the middle. The germline CDR1 and CDR2 sequences are SEHNR and FQNEAQ (reference sequence). The CDR3 bases are TGTGCCAGCAGCCAGGACAAGACTTGGGCCGGGGAGCTGTTTTTT. This translates into CASSQDKTWAGELFF.

V usage is TRBV11-2 and J usage is TRBJ1-1; 8 bases fit TRBD1. Germline lookup yields CDR1 SGHAT and CDR2 FQNNGV. With V trimmed by 1 base and J by 5 bases, 12 bases remained unmatched. CDR3 length: 17 residues. The CDR3 DNA reads as TGTGCCAGCAGCTTAGGCCCGCGAGGCAGGGGGCGAACTGAAGCTTTCTTT. Its protein is CASSLGPRGRGRTEAFF.

The chain uses TRBV21-1 and TRBJ1-1. TRBV21-1 is designated a pseudogene. The CDR3 has 15 residues. CDR3 DNA sequence: TGTGCCAGCAGCACGAACGGGAAATGGGGCACTGAAGCTTTCTTT. This encodes CASSTNGKWGTEAFF.

This clone was recorded once. The chain combines TRBV6-1 with TRBJ2-7; the D is unclear. The CDR3 length is 14 residues. Trimming stripped 1 base from V and 2 bases from J, with 9 bases between. Germline V lookup: CDR1 MNHNS, CDR2 SASEGT. Here the CDR3 reads CASSEVGQAYEQYV. CDR3 bases: TGTGCCAGCAGTGAAGTTGGGCAGGCCTACGAGCAGTACGTC.

The V gene is TRBV9, the J gene TRBJ1-3; tentative D call: TRBD1 (5 bases). Trimming took 3 bases from V and 0 from J, leaving 7 bases between them. There are 14 residues in the CDR3. Looked up from germline, CDR1 is SGDLS and CDR2 is YYNGEE. CDR3: CASSGQNSGNTIYF. The CDR3 DNA is TGTGCCAGCAGCGGACAGAACTCTGGAAACACCATATATTTT.

V and J are TRBV2 and TRBJ1-1; 7 bases are shared with TRBD1. The CDR3 contains 15 residues. The trim removed 6 bases at V and 8 bases at J, leaving 15 bases unmatched. Germline lookup yields CDR1 SNHLY and CDR2 FYNNEI. CDR3 DNA: TGTGCCAGCAGGCCCACAGGGACAGAGGGGGGAGAAGCTTTCTTT. It codes for CASRPTGTEGGEAFF.

This clone was counted a few times. The chain links TRBV7-6 to TRBJ2-7; D possibly corresponds to TRBD1 (5 bases). Germline-derived CDR1 and CDR2 are SGHVS and FNYEAQ. V was trimmed by 7 bases and J by 0 bases, leaving 16 bases between them. CDR3 length: 15 residues. Here the CDR3 reads CASTNLADSSYEQYF. CDR3 sequence (DNA): TGTGCCAGCACCAACTTAGCCGACAGCTCCTACGAGCAGTACTTC.